One T cell receptor (beta chain) is described in this entry. The antigen remains unidentified. There are 13 residues in the CDR3. Trimming pared 5 bases from V and 6 bases from J, leaving 13 bases between. In germline, CDR1 is SEHNR, CDR2 FQNEAQ (reference sequence). This record comes from a study of siplizumab effects on memory and regulatory T cells. Overall study results and limits: Mapping to unstimulated subsets was achieved for only a minor fraction of alloreactive clones.

The assay was immunoSEQ multiplex PCR, and TCRdb's table has in-frame clones only and misses some. The table includes approximately 98,000 clones, roughly 94% detected once. Sequencing was done on a sample of non-Treg CD4+ T cells sorted from blood. V and J are TRBV7-9 and TRBJ1-1; tentatively, D is TRBD1 (6 bases). This TCR was sampled from a human donor in good health. The CDR3 region is CASSPDSLPEAFF. Written as DNA, the CDR3 is TGTGCCAGCAGCCCGGACAGCCTTCCTGAAGCTTTCTTT.